This T cell receptor (beta chain) was captured in a study of shared clonotypes between healthy human individuals. Generated by immunoSEQ multiplex PCR, the TCRdb table keeps only in-frame clones and is missing some. The sample contains over 95,000 clones, around 68% of which appear only once. As concerns this clone: The antigen is unknown.

Donation came from healthy HIV-negative adults that had no recent acute infections or vaccinations. Combination of CD45RO+ cells with CCR7-negative CD45RA+ TemRA cells was used for CD8 memory. Study conclusions and caveats: Naive subsets tended to show greater estimated richness than memory subsets.

The receptor comes from a woman in her thirties in good health. The material sequenced was memory CD8+ T cells sorted from blood. Subset meaning: CD45RO+ cells pooled with CCR7-negative TemRA cells.

CDR3 sequence reads: CASSLSGRQVSGANVLTF. The CDR3 DNA reads TGTGCCAGCAGTTTATCCGGACGTCAAGTATCTGGGGCCAACGTCCTGACTTTC. This chain joins TRBV27 and TRBJ2-6; D call uncertain. CDR1 and CDR2 from the germline V gene are MNHEY and SMNVEV (reference sequence). Trimming pared 0 bases from V and 1 base from J, leaving 13 bases between. The CDR3 has 18 residues.